The 5 T cell receptor beta chains below all came from one sample that was sequenced in a study of blood T cell repertoires in COVID-19. Using immunoSEQ multiplex PCR, the repertoire was profiled, and TCRdb retains in-frame clones only, with some absent. This table holds approximately 74,000 clones, roughly 86% found once. Sequencing was carried out using peripheral blood. The origin of the receptors is a woman aged 55 to 70 with acute or convalescent COVID-19.

The V gene is TRBV15, the J gene TRBJ1-4, with a possible D match to TRBD1 (5 bases). Looked up from germline, CDR1 is LNHNV and CDR2 is YYDKDF (reference sequence). The V end was cut by 3 bases, the J end by 9 bases, with 11 bases between. CDR3 length equals 13 residues. The CDR3 DNA follows: TGTGCCACCAGCAGTTCGGGGGTTCAAAAACTGTTTTTT. Residues: CATSSSGVQKLFF.

A single count supports this clone. The chain carries TRBV27 and TRBJ2-7, with unresolved D. The CDR3 loop spans 14 amino acids. From germline, CDR1 is MNHEY and CDR2 SMNVEV (reference sequence). The V gene lost 7 bases and the J gene lost 1 base, with 14 bases spanning the gap. In DNA, the CDR3 is TGTGCCAGCACCTGGTACGGTTTATCCTACGAGCAGTACTTC. Translating gives CASTWYGLSYEQYF.

CDR3 coding DNA: TGTGCCAGCAGCCTCCGGACAGAACCCGGCGAGCAGTACTTC. Residues: CASSLRTEPGEQYF. The chain recombines TRBV3-1 (or the pseudogene TRBV3-2) with TRBJ2-7, with D perhaps matching TRBD1 (6 bases). Trimming pared 4 bases from V and 6 bases from J, leaving 16 bases between. The CDR3 runs 14 residues. Germline V CDR1 and CDR2: LGHDT, YNNKEL (reference sequence).

DNA of the CDR3: TGTGCCAGCGGGGGGACAGGGGTCTCCTACGAGCAGTACTTC. Translating it yields CASGGTGVSYEQYF. The chain couples TRBV27 to TRBJ2-7; 10 bases line up with TRBD1. The CDR3 is 14 residues long. The germline V gene encodes CDR1 MNHEY and CDR2 SMNVEV (reference sequence). V gave up 8 bases and J gave up 0 bases; unmatched junction bases: 4.

This chain joins TRBV7-2 and TRBJ2-5; D possibly corresponds to TRBD2 (7 bases). Germline values: CDR1 SGHTA, CDR2 FQGNSA. The CDR3 length is 15 residues. V shed 2 bases and J shed 3 bases, with 13 bases lying between them. The CDR3: CASSLLRGPEETQYF. DNA for the CDR3: TGTGCCAGCAGCTTATTGCGGGGGCCCGAAGAGACCCAGTACTTC.